What follows are 27 T cell receptor beta chains derived from one specimen sequenced in a study of shared clonotypes between healthy human individuals. Produced via immunoSEQ multiplex PCR; TCRdb's table is partial and in-frame only. The sample yields around 2.1 million clones, roughly 91% seen once. Naive CD8 cells lacked CD45RO, underwent positive selection for CCR7 and left out terminally differentiated effector memory CD45RA+ cells. Material: naive CD8+ T cells from PBMCs. The receptors shown here come from a man between 18 and 35 years old in good health. Some clones in this sample may be carry-over from other donors' samples.

The gene calls are TRBV5-8 and TRBJ2-1; D gene ambiguous. Looked up from germline, CDR1 is SGHTS and CDR2 is YDEGEE. With 6 bases removed from V and 0 bases from J, the gap between germline ends came to 16 bases. This CDR3 comprises 16 residues. CDR3 sequence: CASTKGKRLSYNEQFF. The CDR3 DNA sequence: TGTGCCAGCACTAAAGGGAAGAGACTCTCCTACAATGAGCAGTTCTTC.

The V and J genes are TRBV7-9 and TRBJ1-2; D is uncertain. This CDR3 spans 13 amino acids. The germline CDR1 and CDR2 sequences are SEHNR and FQNEAQ (reference sequence). V lost 3 bases and J 3 bases, leaving 8 bases between the germline ends. CDR3 coding DNA: TGTGCCAGCAGCTTTGAGACCTACTATGGCTACACCTTC. Protein sequence: CASSFETYYGYTF.

The chain links TRBV11-3 to TRBJ2-2; TRBD1 matches 9 bases. CDR3 length: 15 residues. J gave up 5 bases and V 5 bases, and 6 bases lay outside the gene matches. Germline V gene sequence: CDR1 SGHNT, CDR2 YENEEA. CDR3 in amino acids: CASSPPTGGTGELFF. DNA of the CDR3: TGTGCCAGCAGCCCACCGACAGGGGGTACCGGGGAGCTGTTTTTT.

The J gene is TRBJ2-1, the V gene TRBV29-1; TRBD2 agrees at 7 bases. J gave up 2 bases and V 2 bases, and 3 bases lay outside the gene matches. The CDR3 length is 14 residues. Germline CDR1 SQVTM, CDR2 ANQGSEA. CDR3 protein: CSVEPAGTYNEQFF. The CDR3 DNA reads as TGCAGCGTTGAACCAGCGGGGACCTACAATGAGCAGTTCTTC.

The chain is built from TRBV6-1 and TRBJ2-4; 7 nucleotides match TRBD2. After removal of 4 bases from V and 3 bases from J, the junction contained 9 bases not matched to a gene. Germline values: CDR1 MNHNS, CDR2 SASEGT. The CDR3 runs to 16 residues. The CDR3 here is CASSGRLALNKNIQYF. The CDR3 DNA follows: TGTGCCAGCAGTGGACGACTAGCATTGAACAAAAACATTCAGTACTTC.

The sample holds one count of this clone. The CDR3 nucleotides read TGTGCCAGCAGTTTTCGGCCCGCAGATACGCAGTATTTT. This codes for CASSFRPADTQYF. V is TRBV27 and J is TRBJ2-3, with D hard to call. The CDR3 runs to 13 residues. From germline, CDR1 is MNHEY and CDR2 SMNVEV (reference sequence). V lost 3 bases to trimming and J lost 4 bases, with 8 bases between them.

This clone was detected a few times. The CDR3 spells CASSLRQGGPQPQHF. The CDR3 bases are TGTGCCAGCAGCCTACGACAGGGGGGCCCTCAGCCCCAGCATTTT. The chain carries TRBV7-8 and TRBJ1-5; 9 bases line up with TRBD1. CDR1 and CDR2 from the germline V gene are SGHVS and FQNEAQ. The CDR3 has 15 amino acids. J was trimmed by 6 bases and V by 5 bases; bases with no gene match: 8.

The chain carries TRBV28 and TRBJ2-2; D unresolved. CDR3 length: 14 amino acids. Trimming cost V 1 base and J 3 bases, with 6 bases left between them. Germline CDR1 MDHEN, CDR2 SYDVKM. The DNA for the CDR3 is TGTGCCAGCAGTTTATACGGCCACACCGGGGAGCTGTTTTTT. Residues: CASSLYGHTGELFF.

With regard to this clone: Additional DNA sequences in this sample encode the identical CDR3. The chain has TRBV18 and TRBJ2-5; the match to TRBD2 covers 14 bases. Germline V gene lookup returns CDR1 KGHSH and CDR2 LQKENI. The ends lost 0 bases at V and 2 bases at J; junction bases unmatched: 2. The CDR3 totals 17 residues. The CDR3 DNA reads as TGTGCCAGCTCACCACCGGGACTAGCGGGAGTACAAGAGACCCAGTACTTC. This gives the protein CASSPPGLAGVQETQYF.

V gene TRBV19 combines with J gene TRBJ1-4; D is perhaps TRBD1 (5 bases). Trimming stripped 6 bases from V and 4 bases from J, with 12 bases between. The CDR3 loop spans 14 amino acids. CDR1 and CDR2 from the germline V gene are LNHDA and SQIVND (reference sequence). In nucleotides, the CDR3 is TGTGCCAGTAGCCGCAGGGAAGATAATGAAAAACTGTTTTTT. Its translation is CASSRREDNEKLFF.

This sequence joins TRBV10-1 and TRBJ1-2; 10 bases match TRBD1. The CDR3 is 15 amino acids. From germline, CDR1 is WNHNN and CDR2 SYGVQD (reference sequence). Trimming cost V 4 bases and J 6 bases; bases outside gene matches: 8. CDR3 DNA sequence: TGCGCCAGCAGTGGATCCATTGACAGGGGGCATGGCTACACCTTC. Translation gives CASSGSIDRGHGYTF.

V usage is TRBV2 and J usage is TRBJ1-1; D not resolved. Trimming removed 1 base at V and 0 bases at J, with 9 bases between. CDR3 length: 15 amino acids. CDR1 is SNHLY, CDR2 FYNNEI, per germline. This chain's CDR3 is CASSEGVFMNTEAFF. The DNA for the CDR3 is TGTGCCAGCAGTGAAGGGGTTTTCATGAACACTGAAGCTTTCTTT.

The genes are TRBV5-4 and TRBJ1-2; a weak D match, TRBD1 (6 bases). V shed 4 bases and J shed 3 bases, with 22 bases lying between them. The germline V gene has CDR1 SGHNT and CDR2 YYREEE (reference sequence). This CDR3 spans 17 amino acids. CDR3 sequence: CASSPRDLQGKDYGYTF. In DNA, the CDR3 is TGTGCCAGCAGCCCAAGGGACTTACAGGGAAAGGACTATGGCTACACCTTC.

The CDR3 here is CASSGPQVPGELFF. In DNA, the CDR3 is TGTGCCAGCAGCGGACCACAGGTCCCCGGGGAGCTGTTTTTT. The rearrangement joins TRBV7-9 to TRBJ2-2, with D perhaps matching TRBD1 (5 bases). Germline V lookup: CDR1 SEHNR, CDR2 FQNEAQ (reference sequence). V lost 5 bases and J lost 6, with 13 bases in between. The CDR3 loop spans 14 amino acids.

The chain carries TRBV5-1 and TRBJ2-5, with a tentative D call TRBD2 (7 bases). The J call may be mistaken, given a closer DNA end match to TRBJ2-7. In germline, CDR1 is SGHRS, CDR2 YFSETQ. This CDR3 comprises 14 residues. The CDR3 region has the DNA TGCGCCAGCAGCCCAACGGGGGGCCCGTACGAGCAGTACTTC. It codes for CASSPTGGPYEQYF.

The chain is built from TRBV27 and TRBJ1-5; no definite D call. Trimming took off 0 bases at V and 0 bases at J, with 9 bases between the two ends. This CDR3 spans 16 amino acids. The germline gives CDR1 MNHEY, CDR2 SMNVEV (reference sequence). CDR3 DNA: TGTGCCAGCAGTTTATCTGCGCTAAATAGCAATCAGCCCCAGCATTTT. It yields the protein CASSLSALNSNQPQHF.

The rearrangement joins TRBV27 to TRBJ2-2, with TRBD1 matching 8 bases. Germline CDR1 and CDR2: MNHEY and SMNVEV (reference sequence). J gave up 1 base and V 5 bases, and 9 bases lay outside the gene matches. This CDR3 comprises 17 residues. The CDR3 loop reads CASSTLRDRRNTGELFF. For the CDR3, the DNA is TGTGCCAGCAGTACCCTCCGGGACAGGCGGAACACCGGGGAGCTGTTTTTT.

The genes are TRBV28 and TRBJ2-2; 7 bases match TRBD2. CDR1 MDHEN and CDR2 SYDVKM come from the germline V gene. Trimming took 6 bases from V and 5 from J; bases not matched to a gene: 12. The CDR3 sequence is 16 residues long. The CDR3 region is CASSHRTGGATGELFF. In nucleotides, the CDR3 is TGTGCCAGCAGCCATAGGACGGGAGGAGCAACCGGGGAGCTGTTTTTT. Combining the CDR3 with reference TRBV28 and TRBJ2-2 gives the whole variable domain DVKVTQSSRYLVKRTGEKVFLECVQDMDHENMFWYRQDPGLGLRLIYFSYDVKMKEKGDIPEGYSVSREKKERFSLILESASTNQTSMYLCASSHRTGGATGELFFGEGSRLTVL.

The CDR3 loop reads CATERGSDYNEQFF. The CDR3 nucleotides read TGTGCCACCGAGCGGGGTTCAGATTACAATGAGCAGTTCTTC. The chain recombines TRBV7-9 with TRBJ2-1; 7 positions match TRBD2. The V and J ends lost 10 bases and 4 bases, in that order; junction bases with no gene match: 10. This CDR3 is 14 amino acids long. CDR1 and CDR2 from the germline V gene are SEHNR and FQNEAQ (reference sequence).

The CDR3 nucleotides read TGTGCTAGTGGTTTGGGGGAGGTGAATGAGCAGTTCTTC. Protein product: CASGLGEVNEQFF. The genes are TRBV12-5 and TRBJ2-1, with D maybe TRBD2 (6 bases). V shed 1 base and J shed 7 bases, with 8 bases lying between them. Per the germline V gene, CDR1 is LGHNT and CDR2 is FRNRAP. The CDR3 length is 13 residues.

The chain joins TRBV27 to TRBJ2-3, with 8 bases lining up with TRBD2. V shed 8 bases and J 3 bases; nucleotides not matched to a gene: 10. CDR1 and CDR2 (germline): MNHEY, SMNVEV (reference sequence). The CDR3 has 15 residues. This CDR3 is CASHSGLGGTDTQYF. The CDR3 region has the DNA TGTGCCAGCCATTCGGGACTAGGCGGGACAGATACGCAGTATTTT.

Notes on this clone: The sample holds other DNA sequences that translate to the same CDR3. As DNA, the CDR3 is TGCGCCAGCAGCCAAAGCGGGGAGCAGTTCTTC. The encoded protein is CASSQSGEQFF. The chain uses TRBV4-1 and TRBJ2-1; a weak D match, TRBD2 (6 bases). The germline CDR1 and CDR2 sequences are MGHRA and YSYEKL. This CDR3 contains 11 residues. V lost 2 bases to trimming and J lost 10 bases, with 6 bases between them.

For the CDR3, the DNA is TGCGCCAGCAGCCCCCAAACTAGCGGGAGGGTCACAGATACGCAGTATTTT. Amino acids: CASSPQTSGRVTDTQYF. The chain has TRBV5-1 and TRBJ2-3; TRBD2 matches at 13 bases. In germline, CDR1 is SGHRS, CDR2 YFSETQ. The J segment lost 2 bases and the V segment lost 4 bases, leaving 7 bases of the junction unmatched. The CDR3 runs to 17 residues. The complete variable domain, with remaining parts taken from reference TRBV5-1 and TRBJ2-3, reads KAGVTQTPRYLIKTRGQQVTLSCSPISGHRSVSWYQQTPGQGLQFLFEYFSETQRNKGNFPGRFSGRQFSNSRSEMNVSTLELGDSALYLCASSPQTSGRVTDTQYFGPGTRLTVL.

In the case of this clone: Other DNA variants within this sample encode the same CDR3. V and J are TRBV6-5 and TRBJ2-2, with D unresolved. Trimming stripped 4 bases from V and 4 bases from J, with 7 bases between. CDR1 is MNHEY, CDR2 SVGAGI, per germline. The CDR3 is 13 residues long. The CDR3 DNA is TGTGCCAGCAGTTTTCTCGGCACCGGGGAGCTGTTTTTT. Protein: CASSFLGTGELFF.

The chain has TRBV27 and TRBJ2-1; the D is unclear. The V gene's germline CDR1 is MNHEY and CDR2 SMNVEV (reference sequence). The CDR3 spans 13 residues. Trimming removed 3 bases from V and 9 bases from J, with 12 bases in between. The CDR3 DNA reads TGTGCCAGCAGTTTGGATCGTTACGCTGAGCAGTTCTTC. Protein sequence: CASSLDRYAEQFF.

This chain uses TRBV19 with TRBJ2-7; a possible D gene is TRBD1 (5 bases). Trimming cost V 0 bases and J 1 base, with 13 bases left between them. Looked up from germline, CDR1 is LNHDA and CDR2 is SQIVND (reference sequence). The CDR3 totals 16 residues. CDR3: CASSIDGQKRSYEQYF. Written as DNA, the CDR3 is TGTGCCAGTAGTATAGACGGACAAAAGCGATCCTACGAGCAGTACTTC. The full variable domain, in which reference TRBV19 and TRBJ2-7 provide the parts outside the CDR3, is DGGITQSPKYLFRKEGQNVTLSCEQNLNHDAMYWYRQDPGQGLRLIYYSQIVNDFQKGDIAEGYSVSREKKESFPLTVTSAQKNPTAFYLCASSIDGQKRSYEQYFGPGTRLTVT.

Remarks on this clone: This same CDR3 is encoded by further DNA sequences in the sample. The CDR3 DNA follows: TGCGCCAGCAGCCCGACTAGCGGGAGGGCAGATACGCAGTATTTT. Translation: CASSPTSGRADTQYF. The rearrangement joins TRBV4-3 to TRBJ2-3, with 14 bases lining up with TRBD2. The CDR3 runs 15 residues. The V gene's germline CDR1 is LGHNA and CDR2 YSLEER. V trimming: 4 bases; J trimming: 4 bases; junction bases outside the gene matches: 1.